This TCR beta chain was observed in a study of early T cells in non-severe SARS-CoV-2 infection. For the study at large: Whole-blood bulk RNA, unsorted, was sequenced, and chains were unpaired.

Individual cDNA molecules received unique molecular identifiers during library preparation. One entry per CDR3 protein, called by TCRdb with MiXCR from the 5' RACE reads. The data hold approximately 49,000 distinct CDR3 sequences, with over 9.5% observed a single time. This clonotype came up a few times. Its antigen is not identified. The trim removed 6 bases at V and 6 bases at J, leaving 9 bases unmatched. The CDR3 contains 14 residues. The germline gives CDR1 SGHNT, CDR2 YYREEE (reference sequence). General observations from the study: VDJdb-based annotation leaned toward anti-spike CD8 responses and missed private and CD4 specificities.

The TCR comes from an adult who was a healthcare worker with PCR-confirmed SARS-CoV-2 infection or an uninfected control (not recorded which). The rearrangement links TRBV5-4 to TRBJ2-1; TRBD1 aligns across 7 bases. Sequenced material: whole blood. In nucleotides, the CDR3 is TGTGCCAGCAATTACAGGGGTGGTGTCAATGAGCAGTTCTTC. As protein: CASNYRGGVNEQFF.